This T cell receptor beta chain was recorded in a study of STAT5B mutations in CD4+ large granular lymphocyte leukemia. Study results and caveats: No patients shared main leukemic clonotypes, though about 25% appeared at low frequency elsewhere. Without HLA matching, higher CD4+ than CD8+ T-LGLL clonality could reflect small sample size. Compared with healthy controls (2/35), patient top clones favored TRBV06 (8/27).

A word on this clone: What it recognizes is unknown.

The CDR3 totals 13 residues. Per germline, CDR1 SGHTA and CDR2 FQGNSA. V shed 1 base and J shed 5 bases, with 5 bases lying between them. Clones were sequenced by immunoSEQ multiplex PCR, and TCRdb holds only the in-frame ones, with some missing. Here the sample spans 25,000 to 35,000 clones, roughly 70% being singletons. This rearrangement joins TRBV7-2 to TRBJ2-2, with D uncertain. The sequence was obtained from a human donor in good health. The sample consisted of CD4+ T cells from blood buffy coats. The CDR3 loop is CASSLVPTGELFF. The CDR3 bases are TGTGCCAGCAGCTTAGTGCCGACCGGGGAGCTGTTTTTT.